The present T cell receptor beta chain was sequenced within a study of OX40 agonist ivuxolimab in advanced cancers. TCRdb keeps only in-frame clones here, not all; method: immunoSEQ multiplex PCR. The data hold roughly 20,000 clones, with approximately 79% observed a single time. Germline values: CDR1 MNHNS, CDR2 SASEGT. V lost 3 bases and J 3 bases, leaving 9 bases between the germline ends. CDR3 length: 13 residues. The TCR was taken from an adult with an advanced solid tumor such as melanoma, head and neck, liver or kidney cancer. Material: CD4+ or CD8+ T cells sorted from blood, obtained in a trial of the OX40 agonist ivuxolimab. The chain has TRBV6-1 and TRBJ2-7; no firm D call. As DNA, the CDR3 is TGTGCCAGCAGTGAGGGCCAGTACTACGAGCAGTACTTC. Translating it yields CASSEGQYYEQYF.